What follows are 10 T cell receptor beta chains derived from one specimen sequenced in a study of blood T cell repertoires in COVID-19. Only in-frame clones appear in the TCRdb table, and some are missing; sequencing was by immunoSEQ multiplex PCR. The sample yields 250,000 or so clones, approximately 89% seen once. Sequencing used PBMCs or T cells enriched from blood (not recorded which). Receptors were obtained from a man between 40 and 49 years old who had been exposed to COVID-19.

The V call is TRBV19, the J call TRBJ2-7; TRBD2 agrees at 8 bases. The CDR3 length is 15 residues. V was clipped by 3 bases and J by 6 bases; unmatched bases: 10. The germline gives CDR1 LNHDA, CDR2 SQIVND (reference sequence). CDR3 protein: CASSISGTLRGEQYF. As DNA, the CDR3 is TGTGCCAGTAGTATTAGCGGGACTTTAAGAGGCGAGCAGTACTTC.

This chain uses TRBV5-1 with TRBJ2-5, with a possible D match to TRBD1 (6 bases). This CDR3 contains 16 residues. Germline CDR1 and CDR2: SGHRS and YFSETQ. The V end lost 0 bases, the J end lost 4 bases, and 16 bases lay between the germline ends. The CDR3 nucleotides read TGCGCCAGCAGCTTGGCTTCAGGGGTAATGGGAGAGACCCAGTACTTC. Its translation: CASSLASGVMGETQYF.

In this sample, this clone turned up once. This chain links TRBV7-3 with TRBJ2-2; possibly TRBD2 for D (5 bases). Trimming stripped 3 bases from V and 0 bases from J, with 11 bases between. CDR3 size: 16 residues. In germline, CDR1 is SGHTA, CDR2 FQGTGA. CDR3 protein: CASSFSGTANTGELFF. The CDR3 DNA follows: TGTGCCAGCAGCTTCAGCGGTACCGCGAACACCGGGGAGCTGTTTTTT.

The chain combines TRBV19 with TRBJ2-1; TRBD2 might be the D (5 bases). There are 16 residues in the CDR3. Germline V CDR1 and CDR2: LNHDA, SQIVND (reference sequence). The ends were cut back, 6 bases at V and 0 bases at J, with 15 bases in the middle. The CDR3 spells CASSYQSGNSYNEQFF. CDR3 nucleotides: TGTGCCAGTAGCTACCAGTCGGGAAACTCCTACAATGAGCAGTTCTTC.

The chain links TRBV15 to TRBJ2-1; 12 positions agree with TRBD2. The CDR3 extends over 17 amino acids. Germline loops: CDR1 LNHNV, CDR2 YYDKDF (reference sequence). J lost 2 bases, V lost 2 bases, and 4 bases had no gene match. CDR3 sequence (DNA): TGTGCCACCAGCAGACTCGGACTAGCGGGGACCTACAATGAGCAGTTCTTC. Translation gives CATSRLGLAGTYNEQFF.

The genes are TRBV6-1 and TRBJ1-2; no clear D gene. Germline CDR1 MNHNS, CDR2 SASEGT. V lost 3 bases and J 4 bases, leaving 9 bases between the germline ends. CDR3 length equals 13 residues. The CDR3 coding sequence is TGTGCCAGCAGTGATCGAGGTAGCTATGGCTACACCTTC. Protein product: CASSDRGSYGYTF.

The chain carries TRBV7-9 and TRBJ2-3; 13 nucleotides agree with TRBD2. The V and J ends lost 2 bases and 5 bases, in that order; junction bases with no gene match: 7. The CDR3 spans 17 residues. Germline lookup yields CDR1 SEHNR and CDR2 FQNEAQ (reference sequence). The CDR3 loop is CASSLTSGRAGGDTQYF. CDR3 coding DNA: TGTGCCAGCAGCTTAACTAGCGGGAGGGCCGGTGGAGATACGCAGTATTTT.

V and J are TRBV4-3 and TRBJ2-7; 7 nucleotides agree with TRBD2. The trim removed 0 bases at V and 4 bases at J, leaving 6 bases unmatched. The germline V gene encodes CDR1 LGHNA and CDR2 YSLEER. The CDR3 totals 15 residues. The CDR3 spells CASSQDREGKYEQYF. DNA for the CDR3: TGCGCCAGCAGCCAAGATAGGGAGGGGAAATACGAGCAGTACTTC.

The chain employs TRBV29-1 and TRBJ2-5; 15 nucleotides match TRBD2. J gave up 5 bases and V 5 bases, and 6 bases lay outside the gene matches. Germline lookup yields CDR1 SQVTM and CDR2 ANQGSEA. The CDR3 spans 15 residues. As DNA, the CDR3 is TGCAGCGTTTGGACTAGCGGGAGGGCAGGGGAGACCCAGTACTTC. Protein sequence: CSVWTSGRAGETQYF.

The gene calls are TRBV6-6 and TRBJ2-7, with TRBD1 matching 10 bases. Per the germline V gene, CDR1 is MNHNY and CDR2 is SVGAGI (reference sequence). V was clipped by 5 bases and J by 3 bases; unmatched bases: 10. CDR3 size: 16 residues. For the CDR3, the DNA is TGTGCCAGCAGTGCCTCCGGGGACAGGGGTAACTACGAGCAGTACTTC. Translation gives CASSASGDRGNYEQYF.